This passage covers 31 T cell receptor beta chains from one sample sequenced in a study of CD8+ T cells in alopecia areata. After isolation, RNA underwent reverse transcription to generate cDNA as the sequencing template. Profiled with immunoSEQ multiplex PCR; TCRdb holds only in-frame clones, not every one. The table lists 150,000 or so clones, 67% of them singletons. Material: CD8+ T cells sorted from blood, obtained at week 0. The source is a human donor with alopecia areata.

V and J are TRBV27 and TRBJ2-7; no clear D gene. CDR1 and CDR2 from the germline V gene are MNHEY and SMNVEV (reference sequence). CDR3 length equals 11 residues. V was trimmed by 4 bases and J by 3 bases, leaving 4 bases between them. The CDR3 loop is CASSSNYEQYF. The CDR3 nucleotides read TGTGCCAGCAGTTCCAACTACGAGCAGTACTTC.

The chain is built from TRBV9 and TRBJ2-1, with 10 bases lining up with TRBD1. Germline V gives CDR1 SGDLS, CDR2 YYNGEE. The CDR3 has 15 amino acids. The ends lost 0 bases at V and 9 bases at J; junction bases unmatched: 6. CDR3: CASSVAGQGRGEQFF. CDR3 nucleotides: TGTGCCAGCAGCGTAGCGGGACAGGGGAGGGGTGAGCAGTTCTTC.

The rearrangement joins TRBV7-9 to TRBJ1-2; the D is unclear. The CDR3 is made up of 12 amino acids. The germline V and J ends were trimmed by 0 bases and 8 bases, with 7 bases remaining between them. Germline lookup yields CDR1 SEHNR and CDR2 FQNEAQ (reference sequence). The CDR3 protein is CASSLADRGYTF. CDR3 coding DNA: TGTGCCAGCAGCTTAGCGGATCGGGGCTACACCTTC. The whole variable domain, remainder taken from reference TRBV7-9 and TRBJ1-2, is DTGVSQNPRHKITKRGQNVTFRCDPISEHNRLYWYRQTLGQGPEFLTYFQNEAQLEKSRLLSDRFSAERPKGSFSTLEIQRTEQGDSAMYLCASSLADRGYTFGSGTRLTVV.

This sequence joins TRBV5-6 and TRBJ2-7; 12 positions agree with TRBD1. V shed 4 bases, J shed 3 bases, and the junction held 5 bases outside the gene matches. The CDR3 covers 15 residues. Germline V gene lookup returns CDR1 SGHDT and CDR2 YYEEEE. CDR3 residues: CASSVGTGGLYEQYF. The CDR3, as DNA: TGTGCCAGCAGCGTAGGGACAGGGGGCCTCTACGAGCAGTACTTC.

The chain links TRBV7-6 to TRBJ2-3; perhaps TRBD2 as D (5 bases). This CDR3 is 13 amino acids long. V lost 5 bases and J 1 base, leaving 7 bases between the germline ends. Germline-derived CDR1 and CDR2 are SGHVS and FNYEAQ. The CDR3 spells CASSLSGTDTQYF. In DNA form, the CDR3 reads TGTGCCAGCAGCCTTAGCGGCACAGATACGCAGTATTTT.

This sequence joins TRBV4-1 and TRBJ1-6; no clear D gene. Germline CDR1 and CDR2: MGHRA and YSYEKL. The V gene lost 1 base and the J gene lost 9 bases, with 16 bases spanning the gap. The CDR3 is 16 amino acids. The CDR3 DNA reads TGCGCCAGCAGCCAAGCAGTAACCTCACGGAGTTCACCCCTCCACTTT. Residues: CASSQAVTSRSSPLHF.

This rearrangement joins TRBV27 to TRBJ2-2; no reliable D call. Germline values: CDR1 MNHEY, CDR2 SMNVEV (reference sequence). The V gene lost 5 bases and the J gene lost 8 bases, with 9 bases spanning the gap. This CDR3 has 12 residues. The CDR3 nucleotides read TGTGCCAGCAGTCTACTTACGGGGGAGCTGTTTTTT. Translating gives CASSLLTGELFF.

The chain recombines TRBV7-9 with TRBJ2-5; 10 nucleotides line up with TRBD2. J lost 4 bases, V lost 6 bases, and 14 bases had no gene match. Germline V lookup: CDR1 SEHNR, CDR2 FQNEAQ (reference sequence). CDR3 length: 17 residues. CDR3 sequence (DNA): TGTGCCAGCAGGCGCCGCGGGAGCGGGGGGGCAAGAGAGACCCAGTACTTC. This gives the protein CASRRRGSGGARETQYF.

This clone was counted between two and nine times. CDR3: CASSLNSGANVLTF. Written as DNA, the CDR3 is TGTGCCAGCAGCTTAAACTCTGGGGCCAACGTCCTGACTTTC. The V gene is TRBV7-9, the J gene TRBJ2-6; D not resolved. CDR1 and CDR2 from the germline V gene are SEHNR and FQNEAQ (reference sequence). Trimming left V 2 bases short and J 0 bases short, with 2 bases between. This CDR3 region has 14 residues.

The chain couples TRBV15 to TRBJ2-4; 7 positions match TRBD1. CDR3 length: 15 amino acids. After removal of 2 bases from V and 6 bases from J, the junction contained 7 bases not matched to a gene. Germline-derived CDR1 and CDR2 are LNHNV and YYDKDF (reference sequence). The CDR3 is CATSRPRDRLNIQYF. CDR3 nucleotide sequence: TGTGCCACCAGCAGACCCCGGGACAGACTAAACATTCAGTACTTC. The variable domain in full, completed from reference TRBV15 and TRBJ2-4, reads DAMVIQNPRYQVTQFGKPVTLSCSQTLNHNVMYWYQQKSSQAPKLLFHYYDKDFNNEADTPDNFQSRRPNTSFCFLDIRSPGLGDTAMYLCATSRPRDRLNIQYFGAGTRLSVL.

The CDR3 DNA follows: TGTGCCAGCAGCGGGGGGAGAGCCGGGGAGCTGTTTTTT. It encodes CASSGGRAGELFF. The J gene is TRBJ2-2, the V gene TRBV11-2, with D maybe TRBD2 (6 bases). CDR1 and CDR2 from the germline V gene are SGHAT and FQNNGV. CDR3 length: 13 amino acids. The ends were cut back, 5 bases at V and 6 bases at J, with 10 bases in the middle.

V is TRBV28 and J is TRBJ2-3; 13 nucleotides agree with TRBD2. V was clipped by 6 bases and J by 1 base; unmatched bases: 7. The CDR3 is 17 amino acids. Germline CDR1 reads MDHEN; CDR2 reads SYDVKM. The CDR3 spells CASSPGLAGRGTDTQYF. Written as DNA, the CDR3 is TGTGCCAGCAGCCCGGGACTAGCGGGGAGGGGCACAGATACGCAGTATTTT. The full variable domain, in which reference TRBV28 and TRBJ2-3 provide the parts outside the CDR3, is DVKVTQSSRYLVKRTGEKVFLECVQDMDHENMFWYRQDPGLGLRLIYFSYDVKMKEKGDIPEGYSVSREKKERFSLILESASTNQTSMYLCASSPGLAGRGTDTQYFGPGTRLTVL.

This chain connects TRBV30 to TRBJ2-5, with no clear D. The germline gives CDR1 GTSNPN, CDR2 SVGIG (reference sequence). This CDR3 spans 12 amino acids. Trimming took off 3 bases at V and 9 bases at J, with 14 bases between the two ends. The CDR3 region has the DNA TGTGCCTGGAGCCCTGGTCCCGAGGCCCAGTACTTC. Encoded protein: CAWSPGPEAQYF.

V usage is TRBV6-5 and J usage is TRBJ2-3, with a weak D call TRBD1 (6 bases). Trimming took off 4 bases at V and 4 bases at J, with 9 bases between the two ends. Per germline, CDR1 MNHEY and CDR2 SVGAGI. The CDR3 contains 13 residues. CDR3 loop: CASSSYRADTQYF. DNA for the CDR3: TGTGCCAGCAGTTCCTACAGGGCAGATACGCAGTATTTT.

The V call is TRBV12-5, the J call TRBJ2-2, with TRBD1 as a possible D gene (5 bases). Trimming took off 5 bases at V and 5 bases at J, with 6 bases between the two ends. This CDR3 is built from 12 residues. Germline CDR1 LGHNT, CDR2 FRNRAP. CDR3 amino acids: CASGPGTGELFF. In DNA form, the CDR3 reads TGTGCTAGTGGTCCAGGGACCGGGGAGCTGTTTTTT.

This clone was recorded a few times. Here the CDR3 reads CASSLTMGQYYEQYF. CDR3 bases: TGCGCCAGCAGCTTGACTATGGGACAGTACTACGAGCAGTACTTC. This rearrangement joins TRBV5-1 to TRBJ2-7; the match to TRBD1 covers 7 bases. The CDR3 has 15 amino acids. V lost 1 base and J lost 3; bases outside the gene matches: 7. Per germline, CDR1 SGHRS and CDR2 YFSETQ.

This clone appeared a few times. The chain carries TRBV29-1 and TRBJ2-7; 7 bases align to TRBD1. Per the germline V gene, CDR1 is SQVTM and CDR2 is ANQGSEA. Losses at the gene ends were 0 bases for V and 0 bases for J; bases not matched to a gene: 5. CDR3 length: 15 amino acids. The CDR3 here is CSVEDHRGYSYEQYF. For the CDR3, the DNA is TGCAGCGTTGAAGACCACAGGGGATACTCCTACGAGCAGTACTTC.

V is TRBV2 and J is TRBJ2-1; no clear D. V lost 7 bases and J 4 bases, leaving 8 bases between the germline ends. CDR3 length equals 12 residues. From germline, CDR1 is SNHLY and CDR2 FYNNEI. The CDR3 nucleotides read TGTGCCAGCAAACGGTCTTACAATGAGCAGTTCTTC. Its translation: CASKRSYNEQFF.

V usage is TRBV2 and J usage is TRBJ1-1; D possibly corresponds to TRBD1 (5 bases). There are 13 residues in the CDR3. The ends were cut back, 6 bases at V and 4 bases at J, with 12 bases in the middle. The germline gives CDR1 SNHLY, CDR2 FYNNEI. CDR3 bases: TGTGCCAGCAGGGTACAGGTTCCCACTGAAGCTTTCTTT. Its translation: CASRVQVPTEAFF.

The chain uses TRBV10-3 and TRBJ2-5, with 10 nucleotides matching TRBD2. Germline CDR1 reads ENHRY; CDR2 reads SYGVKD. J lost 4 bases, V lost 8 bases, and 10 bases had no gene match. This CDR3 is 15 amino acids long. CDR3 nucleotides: TGTGCCATCGATTCGCAAGCGGGGGGGCTAGAGACCCAGTACTTC. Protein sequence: CAIDSQAGGLETQYF.

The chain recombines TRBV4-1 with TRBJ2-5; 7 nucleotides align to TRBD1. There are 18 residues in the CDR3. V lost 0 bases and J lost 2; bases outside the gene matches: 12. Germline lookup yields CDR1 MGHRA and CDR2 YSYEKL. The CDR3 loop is CASSQDTGTAEGQETQYF. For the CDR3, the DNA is TGCGCCAGCAGCCAAGATACCGGGACAGCAGAAGGTCAAGAGACCCAGTACTTC.

This chain's CDR3 is CASSQDKRRVNEQFF. CDR3 nucleotide sequence: TGTGCCAGCAGCCAAGATAAGCGCAGGGTCAATGAGCAGTTCTTC. The rearrangement joins TRBV14 to TRBJ2-1; a weak D match, TRBD1 (5 bases). The CDR3 length is 15 residues. Deletions cut 0 bases from V and 6 bases from J, with 12 bases between. CDR1 and CDR2 from the germline V gene are SGHDN and FVKESK. Full variable domain (missing parts from reference TRBV14 and TRBJ2-1): EAGVTQFPSHSVIEKGQTVTLRCDPISGHDNLYWYRRVMGKEIKFLLHFVKESKQDESGMPNNRFLAERTGGTYSTLKVQPAELEDSGVYFCASSQDKRRVNEQFFGPGTRLTVL.

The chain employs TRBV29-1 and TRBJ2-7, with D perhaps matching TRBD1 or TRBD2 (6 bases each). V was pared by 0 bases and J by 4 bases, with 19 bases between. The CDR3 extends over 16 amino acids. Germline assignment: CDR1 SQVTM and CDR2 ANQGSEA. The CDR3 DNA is TGCAGCGTTGAAGATTACTTTCAGGGGACTGGGTACGAGCAGTACTTC. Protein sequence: CSVEDYFQGTGYEQYF.

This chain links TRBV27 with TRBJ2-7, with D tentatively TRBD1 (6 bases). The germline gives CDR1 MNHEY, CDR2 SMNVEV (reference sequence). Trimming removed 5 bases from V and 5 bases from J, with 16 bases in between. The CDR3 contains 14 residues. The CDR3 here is CASSTPTGNHEQYF. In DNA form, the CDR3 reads TGTGCCAGCAGTACGCCTACAGGGAACCACGAGCAGTACTTC.

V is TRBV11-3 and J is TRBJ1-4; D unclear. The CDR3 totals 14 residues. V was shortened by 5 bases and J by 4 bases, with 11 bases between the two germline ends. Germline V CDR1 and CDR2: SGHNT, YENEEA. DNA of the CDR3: TGTGCCAGCAGCCCCCCGTGGAATAATGAAAAACTGTTTTTT. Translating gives CASSPPWNNEKLFF.

CDR3 amino acids: CASSEVMNTEAFF. CDR3 bases: TGTGCCAGCAGTGAAGTTATGAACACTGAAGCTTTCTTT. The chain couples TRBV6-1 to TRBJ1-1; D unresolved. The V gene's germline CDR1 is MNHNS and CDR2 SASEGT. This CDR3 is built from 13 residues. The V gene lost 1 base and the J gene lost 0 bases, with 3 bases spanning the gap.

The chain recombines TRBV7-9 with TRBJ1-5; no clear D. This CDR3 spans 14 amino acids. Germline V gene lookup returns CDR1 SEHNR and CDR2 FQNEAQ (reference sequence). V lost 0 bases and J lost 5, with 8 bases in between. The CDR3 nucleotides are TGTGCCAGCAGCTTAGCAGGCAATCATCAGCCCCAGCATTTT. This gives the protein CASSLAGNHQPQHF.

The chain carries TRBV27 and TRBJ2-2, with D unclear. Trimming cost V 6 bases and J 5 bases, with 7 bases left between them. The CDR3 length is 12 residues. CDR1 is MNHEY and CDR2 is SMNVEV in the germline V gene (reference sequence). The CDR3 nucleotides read TGTGCCAGCAGACAGAATACCGGGGAGCTGTTTTTT. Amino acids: CASRQNTGELFF.

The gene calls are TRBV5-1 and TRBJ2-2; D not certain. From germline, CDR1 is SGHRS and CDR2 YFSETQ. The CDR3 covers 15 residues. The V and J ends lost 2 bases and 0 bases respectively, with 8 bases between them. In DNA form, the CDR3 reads TGCGCCAGCAGCTTAAGACCTACGAACACCGGGGAGCTGTTTTTT. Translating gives CASSLRPTNTGELFF. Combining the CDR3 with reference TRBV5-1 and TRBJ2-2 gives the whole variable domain KAGVTQTPRYLIKTRGQQVTLSCSPISGHRSVSWYQQTPGQGLQFLFEYFSETQRNKGNFPGRFSGRQFSNSRSEMNVSTLELGDSALYLCASSLRPTNTGELFFGEGSRLTVL.

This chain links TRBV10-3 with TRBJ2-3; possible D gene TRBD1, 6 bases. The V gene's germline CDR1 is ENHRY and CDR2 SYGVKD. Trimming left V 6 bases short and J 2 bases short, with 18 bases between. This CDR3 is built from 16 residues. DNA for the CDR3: TGTGCCATCAGCAGTGGGGACACCTCCGACACAGATACGCAGTATTTT. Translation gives CAISSGDTSDTDTQYF.

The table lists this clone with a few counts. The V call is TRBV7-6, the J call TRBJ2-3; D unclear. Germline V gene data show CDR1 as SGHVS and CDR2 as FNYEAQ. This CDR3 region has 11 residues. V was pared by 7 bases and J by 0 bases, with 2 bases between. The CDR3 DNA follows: TGTGCCAGCAAAAGCACAGATACGCAGTATTTT. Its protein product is CASKSTDTQYF.